A selection of T cell receptor beta chains follows, all from one sample in a study of CD8 T cells in Susac syndrome. MiXCR, applied by TCRdb to the immunoSEQ multiplex PCR reads, yields one record per CDR3 protein. The sample holds around 180,000 distinct CDR3 sequences, around 96% seen once. Sequencing was carried out using CD8+ T cells from PBMCs. The receptors were gathered from a human donor with multiple sclerosis. The CDR3 runs from the conserved cysteine through the conserved F or W. The D gene is left open where the match is weak. Not every row has a clone size; where given, it reads once, few, many or a size class.

v_call	j_call	clone_size	d_call	cdr3_nt	cdr3_aa
TRBV30	TRBJ2-1	.	.	TGTGCCTGGAGTGTATACGATGCTGGCGCAACCTACAATGAGCAGTTCTTC	CAWSVYDAGATYNEQFF
TRBV20-1	TRBJ2-7	once	.	TGCAGTCCTTACGAGCAGTACTTC	CSPYEQYF
TRBV15	TRBJ2-2	.	.	TGTGCCACCAGCATGGACAGAACCACCGGGGAGCTGTTTTTT	CATSMDRTTGELFF
TRBV29-1	TRBJ1-1	.	.	TGCAGCGTTCTGGGGAGGTTGGGTCCGGGGGTCCGGACTGAAGCTTTCTTT	CSVLGRLGPGVRTEAFF
TRBV15	TRBJ1-5	.	.	TGTGCCACCTCCCCGGACAGCAATAGCAATCAGCCCCAGCATTTT	CATSPDSNSNQPQHF
TRBV5-1	TRBJ2-1	.	.	TGCGCCAGCAGCTCTAAGGAGAGCTCCTACAATGAGCAGTTCTTC	CASSSKESSYNEQFF
TRBV7-8	TRBJ1-1	once	.	TGTGCCAGCAGCTTAGACAGACACAACACTGAAGCTTTCTTT	CASSLDRHNTEAFF
TRBV7-8	TRBJ1-5	.	.	TGTGCCAGCAGCTTAGCTGTCCGTCAGCCCCAGCATTTT	CASSLAVRQPQHF
TRBV13	TRBJ2-6	.	TRBD1	TGTGCCAGCAGCTTAGTTCCAATCGGGACAGGGGGGCCTGGGGCCAACGTCCTGACTTTC	CASSLVPIGTGGPGANVLTF
TRBV29-1	TRBJ1-5	.	.	TGCAGCGTTGCAGGTAATCCTAATCAGCCCCAGCATTTT	CSVAGNPNQPQHF
TRBV11-2	TRBJ2-2	few	TRBD2	TGTGCCAGCAGCTTCCAGGGCCCTTCATGGTCTAGCGGGGTACTAACAATCGGGGAGCTGTTTTTT	CASSFQGPSWSSGVLTIGELFF
TRBV20-1	TRBJ2-3	.	.	TGCAGTGCCCCCGGGGAGATAGGGACAGATACGCAGTATTTT	CSAPGEIGTDTQYF
TRBV29-1	TRBJ2-1	.	TRBD2	TGCAGCGCGGAGGGACTAGCGGGTATTCTTAGCTCCTACAATGAGCAGTTCTTC	CSAEGLAGILSSYNEQFF
TRBV20-1	TRBJ2-3	.	.	TGCAGTGCTCGATCACCGGCAGCGAGCACAGATACGCAGTATTTT	CSARSPAASTDTQYF
TRBV27	TRBJ2-7	.	TRBD2	TGTGCCAGCAGTTTATACGGGAGGGCCGTAACCTACGAGCAGTACTTC	CASSLYGRAVTYEQYF
TRBV7-3	TRBJ2-5	.	.	TGTGCCAGTCTAGAGTCGGGAGTGGAGACCCAGTACTTC	CASLESGVETQYF
TRBV6-5	TRBJ1-1	.	.	TGTGCCAGCAGAGTGGTGGGGTGGACTGAAGCTTTCTTT	CASRVVGWTEAFF
TRBV7-9	TRBJ2-7	.	.	TGTGCCAGCAGCCACCCAGGGGATTTGGGCGAGCAGTACTTC	CASSHPGDLGEQYF
TRBV23-1	TRBJ2-1	once	.	TGCGCCAGCAGTCAACAGGTCATCGATGAGCAGTTCTTC	CASSQQVIDEQFF
TRBV27	TRBJ2-7	.	.	TGTGCCAGCAGTTTAATGGTGGGATCGACCTACGAGCAGTACTTC	CASSLMVGSTYEQYF
TRBV7-9	TRBJ2-1	.	.	TGTGCCAGCAGCTTCGACGGACTCGGGAGCTCCTACAATGAGCAGTTCTTC	CASSFDGLGSSYNEQFF
TRBV5-6	TRBJ2-1	.	.	TGTGCCAGCAGCACCAGGGGCCATGAGCAGTTCTTC	CASSTRGHEQFF
TRBV15	TRBJ1-3	.	.	TGTGCCACCAGCAGAGATGGGCGCTCTGGAAACACCATATATTTT	CATSRDGRSGNTIYF
TRBV9	TRBJ2-3	.	.	TGTGCCAGCACATCCACAGATACGCAGTATTTT	CASTSTDTQYF
TRBV11-2	TRBJ1-2	once	.	TGTGCCAGCAGCCTCACCGACAGAGCTAACTATGGCTACACCTTC	CASSLTDRANYGYTF
TRBV19	TRBJ2-7	.	.	TGTGCCAGTAGTCCAACGAAAGACTTCGGGGACGAGCAGTACTTC	CASSPTKDFGDEQYF
TRBV6-1	TRBJ1-2	.	.	TGTGCCAGCAGTGAAGATGTGCCCTCTGTGGGTGGCTACACCTTC	CASSEDVPSVGGYTF
TRBV12-5	TRBJ1-2	.	TRBD1	TGTGCTAGTGGTTTAGCAGGGGGCAAAGATCGTGGCTACACCTTC	CASGLAGGKDRGYTF
TRBV18	TRBJ2-5	.	.	TGTGCCAGCTCACAGGGACCCCGGGAAGAGACCCAGTACTTC	CASSQGPREETQYF
TRBV5-1	TRBJ2-3	.	.	TGCGCCAGCAGCCCGTTAGACGGCACAGATACGCAGTATTTT	CASSPLDGTDTQYF
TRBV12-3/TRBV12-4	TRBJ1-1	.	TRBD1	TGTGCCAGCAGTGTCACGCGACAGGGTTTCACTGAAGCTTTCTTT	CASSVTRQGFTEAFF
TRBV29-1	TRBJ1-2	.	.	TGCAGCGACGAAGAGTGGAACACGGCAGGCTACACCTTC	CSDEEWNTAGYTF
TRBV9	TRBJ1-1	.	.	TGTGCCAGCAGCGTTGGAAGTTTTAATGAAGCTTTCTTT	CASSVGSFNEAFF
TRBV30	TRBJ1-2	.	TRBD1	TGTGCCTGGAGTACCGGGACAGCGAGAGCGGCTAACTATGGCTACACCTTC	CAWSTGTARAANYGYTF
TRBV6-1	TRBJ2-7	.	TRBD1	TGTGCCAGCAGTGAAGCAAGGTGGACAGGGAATCCTTACTACGAGCAGTACTTC	CASSEARWTGNPYYEQYF
TRBV9	TRBJ2-1	.	TRBD1	TGTGCCAGCAGCGTGAGGACAGGGGGTAGGGATGAGCAGTTCTTC	CASSVRTGGRDEQFF
TRBV7-9	TRBJ1-2	.	.	TGTGCCAGCAGCCCGCTAGGGGAGGTCGCCGTCTATGGCTACACCTTC	CASSPLGEVAVYGYTF
TRBV27	TRBJ2-5	once	TRBD2	TGTGCCACCCGCGGCGGGGGAGCCCAGTACTTC	CATRGGGAQYF
TRBV20-1	TRBJ1-2	.	.	TGCAGTGCTAGAGATAAGTTTTGGGGAAACCCCTCCTATGGCTACACCTTC	CSARDKFWGNPSYGYTF
TRBV6-1	TRBJ1-2	.	TRBD1	TGTGCCAGCAACTTCGGACAGGGAGGGGGAGATGGCTACACCTTC	CASNFGQGGGDGYTF
TRBV6-5	TRBJ1-1	.	.	TGTGCCAGCAGTCCAACCGGGGGGCTTGGAACTGAAGCTTTCTTT	CASSPTGGLGTEAFF
TRBV15	TRBJ2-1	.	.	TGTGCCACCAGCAGGGACGGCTCCTACAATGAGCAGTTCTTC	CATSRDGSYNEQFF
TRBV12-3/TRBV12-4	TRBJ1-6	.	.	TGTGCCAGCAGTCCCGAGGCCTCCTATAATTCACCCCTCCACTTT	CASSPEASYNSPLHF
TRBV2	TRBJ2-3	.	.	TGTGCCAGCATCATTGGACAACTCACAGATACGCAGTATTTT	CASIIGQLTDTQYF
TRBV9	TRBJ2-3	.	TRBD1	TGTGCCAGCAGCGACAGGGGGTCTGCAGATACGCAGTATTTT	CASSDRGSADTQYF
TRBV5-1	TRBJ2-1	.	TRBD2	TGCGCCAGCAGGGAGCCCGGGGGGGCGAGAAATGAGCAGTTCTTC	CASREPGGARNEQFF
TRBV4-1	TRBJ2-7	.	.	TGCGCCAGCAGTACAGGGATCTGGGGCGAGCAGTACTTC	CASSTGIWGEQYF
TRBV3-1	TRBJ1-1	.	TRBD1	TGTGCCAGCAGATCCGCGGGACAGGGGCCTGAAGCTTTCTTT	CASRSAGQGPEAFF
TRBV20-1	TRBJ2-3	.	.	TGCAGTGCCGGGACTTTCGCCGCGGGCACAGATACGCAGTATTTT	CSAGTFAAGTDTQYF
TRBV2	TRBJ2-7	.	.	TGTGCCAGCAGAGGCTTCGAGCAGTACTTC	CASRGFEQYF
TRBV10-3	TRBJ2-1	.	TRBD2	TGTGCCATCAATGCGGGAGGGGACCATGAGCAGTTCTTC	CAINAGGDHEQFF
TRBV3-1	TRBJ1-1	.	.	TGTGCCAGCAGCCAAGGGGGACAAGCGCGCACTGAAGCTTTCTTT	CASSQGGQARTEAFF
TRBV23-1	TRBJ1-2	.	.	TGCGCCAGCAGTCAATCACGAGGACGGGCTAGCGACTATGGCTACACCTTC	CASSQSRGRASDYGYTF
TRBV11-2	TRBJ2-2	.	TRBD1	TGTGCCAGCAGCGGCAAGACAGGGCAGAACACCGGGGAGCTGTTTTTT	CASSGKTGQNTGELFF
TRBV5-6	TRBJ2-2	.	.	TGTGCCAGCAGCTTGGATATAGGGTGGAACACCGGGGAGCTGTTTTTT	CASSLDIGWNTGELFF